The 13 T cell receptor beta chains reported below all come from one sample, sequenced in a study of blood T cells in healthy people across ages. A second PCR, run for about 7 to 11 cycles, used a sample-barcoded 5' primer plus a J-beta primer mix. TCRdb re-called the 5' RACE reads with MiXCR, one entry per CDR3 protein. The sample holds 450,000 to 700,000 distinct CDR3 sequences, 27% seen once. Sequences were obtained from blood. The receptors come from a woman between 65 and 79 years old in good health.

The chain joins TRBV30 to TRBJ1-6; unclear D gene. Trimming shortened V by 5 bases and J by 3 bases, and 8 bases separated the two germline ends. Germline V gene lookup returns CDR1 GTSNPN and CDR2 SVGIG (reference sequence). CDR3 length equals 13 residues. The CDR3 region has the DNA TGTGCCTGGGGAGGTGGCTATAATTCACCCCTCCACTTT. Translated: CAWGGGYNSPLHF.

The rearrangement uses TRBV2 and TRBJ2-1; D may correspond to TRBD1 or TRBD2 (5 bases each). Trimming took 6 bases from V and 12 from J, leaving 12 bases between them. Germline assignment: CDR1 SNHLY and CDR2 FYNNEI. The CDR3 is made up of 11 amino acids. The CDR3 protein is CASSWDERQFF. The DNA for the CDR3 is TGTGCCAGCAGCTGGGACGAGCGGCAGTTCTTC.

CDR3 sequence (DNA): TGTGCCAGCAGCGTAGAGGACAGGGGGCAAGGAGAGACCCAGTACTTC. Amino acids: CASSVEDRGQGETQYF. The V and J genes are TRBV9 and TRBJ2-5, with 11 positions matching TRBD1. Germline CDR1 SGDLS, CDR2 YYNGEE. The CDR3 loop spans 16 amino acids. The V and J ends lost 0 bases and 4 bases, in that order; junction bases with no gene match: 5.

V gene TRBV12-3 or TRBV12-4 combines with J gene TRBJ2-4; possibly TRBD1 for D (5 bases). Deletions cut 3 bases from V and 2 bases from J, with 11 bases between. The CDR3 extends over 15 amino acids. CDR3 amino acids: CASSLFKGTKNIQYF. CDR3 nucleotide sequence: TGTGCCAGCAGTTTGTTTAAGGGGACCAAAAACATTCAGTACTTC.

V usage is TRBV20-1 and J usage is TRBJ2-5; tentative D call: TRBD2 (6 bases). Per the germline V gene, CDR1 is DFQATT and CDR2 is SNEGSKA (reference sequence). CDR3 length: 15 residues. Trimming stripped 6 bases from V and 6 bases from J, with 23 bases between. The CDR3: CSAPGVKTSQKTQYF. DNA for the CDR3: TGCAGTGCACCGGGGGTCAAAACTAGCCAGAAGACCCAGTACTTC.

The chain couples TRBV25-1 to TRBJ1-1, with D possibly TRBD1 on 5 matching bases. Trimming removed 7 bases at V and 11 bases at J, with 14 bases between. The V gene's germline CDR1 is MGHDK and CDR2 SYGVNS. CDR3 length: 11 residues. CDR3 sequence: CASTGGRAAFF. Written as DNA, the CDR3 is TGTGCCAGCACTGGGGGGAGGGCGGCTTTCTTT.

A note on this clonotype: One end of the junction does not line up with germline, which may come from a read error. The CDR3 sequence: CTSSLKGGNPTDTQYF. CDR3 bases: TGTACCAGCAGCTTAAAAGGGGGGAACCCCACAGATACGCAGTATTTT. V gene TRBV7-3 combines with J gene TRBJ2-3; D is tentatively TRBD1 or TRBD2 (6 bases each). The CDR3 covers 16 residues. Germline loops: CDR1 SGHTA, CDR2 FQGTGA.

This clonotype turned up a few times. J is TRBJ2-1 and V is TRBV20-1; D may be TRBD1 or TRBD2 (6 bases each). The V gene's germline CDR1 is DFQATT and CDR2 SNEGSKA (reference sequence). CDR3 length equals 11 residues. V gave up 3 bases and J gave up 10 bases, with 10 bases separating them. The CDR3 nucleotides read TGCAGTGCTAGCCGGGGGCGGGAGCAGTTCTTC. This codes for CSASRGREQFF.

This clonotype was counted only a few times. The gene calls are TRBV12-3 or TRBV12-4 and TRBJ2-2, with no clear D. This CDR3 is built from 12 residues. V dropped 6 bases and J dropped 7 bases, with 9 bases sitting between them. CDR3 sequence: CASRSPGGELFF. CDR3 in DNA: TGTGCCAGCAGATCACCCGGCGGGGAGCTGTTTTTT.

This clonotype has just a few counts. The chain recombines TRBV7-2 with TRBJ2-1, with 10 nucleotides matching TRBD1. The J call may be mistaken, given a closer DNA end match to TRBJ2-5. The germline gives CDR1 SGHTA, CDR2 FQGNSA. This CDR3 is built from 14 residues. In DNA, the CDR3 is TGTGCCAGCAGCGTGGACAGGGGGGTGGAGACCCAGTACTTC. This sequence encodes CASSVDRGVETQYF.

The V call is TRBV12-5, the J call TRBJ2-1, with D unclear. V was pared by 2 bases and J by 8 bases, with 4 bases between. The length of the CDR3 is 11 residues. Germline CDR1 is LGHNT and CDR2 is FRNRAP. CDR3 loop: CASGLYDEQFF. The CDR3 DNA is TGTGCTAGTGGTTTGTACGATGAGCAGTTCTTC.

This clonotype was detected many times. The chain joins TRBV4-3 to TRBJ2-4; perhaps TRBD2 as D (5 bases). Germline V gives CDR1 LGHNA, CDR2 YSLEER. CDR3 length equals 12 residues. V lost 6 bases to trimming and J lost 6 bases, with 9 bases between them. This CDR3 reads CASRSEGNIQYF. In DNA, the CDR3 is TGCGCCAGCAGAAGTGAGGGAAACATTCAGTACTTC.

This clonotype was seen a few times. The gene calls are TRBV20-1 and TRBJ1-2; D is ambiguous. Germline V CDR1 and CDR2: DFQATT, SNEGSKA (reference sequence). V was cut by 6 bases and J by 2 bases, with 10 bases left in between. This CDR3 contains 12 residues. The CDR3 is CSAIKNNYGYTF. CDR3 nucleotides: TGCAGTGCCATAAAGAACAACTATGGCTACACCTTC.